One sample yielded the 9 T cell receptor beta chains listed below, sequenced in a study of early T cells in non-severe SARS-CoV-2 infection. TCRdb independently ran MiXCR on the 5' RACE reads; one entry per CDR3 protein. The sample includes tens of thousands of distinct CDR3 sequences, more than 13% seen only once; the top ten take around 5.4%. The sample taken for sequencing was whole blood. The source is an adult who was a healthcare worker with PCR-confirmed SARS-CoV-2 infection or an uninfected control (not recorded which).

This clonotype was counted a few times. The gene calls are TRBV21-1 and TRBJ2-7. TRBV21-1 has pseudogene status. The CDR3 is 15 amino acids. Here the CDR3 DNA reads TGTGCCAGCAGCACGACGTATTTGGTCTCCTACGAGCAGTACTTC. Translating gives CASSTTYLVSYEQYF.

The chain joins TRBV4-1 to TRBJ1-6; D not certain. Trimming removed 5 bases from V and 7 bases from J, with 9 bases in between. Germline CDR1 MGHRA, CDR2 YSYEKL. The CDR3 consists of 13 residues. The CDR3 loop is CASSYNLNSPLHF. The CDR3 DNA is TGCGCCAGCAGCTACAATCTGAATTCACCCCTCCACTTT.

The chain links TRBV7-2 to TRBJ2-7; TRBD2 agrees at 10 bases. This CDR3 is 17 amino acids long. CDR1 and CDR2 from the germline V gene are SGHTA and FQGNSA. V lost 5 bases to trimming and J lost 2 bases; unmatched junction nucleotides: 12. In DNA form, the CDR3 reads TGTGCCAGCAGCCCTCTCGGGATGACTAGCGGGCCCTACGAGCAGTACTTC. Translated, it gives CASSPLGMTSGPYEQYF. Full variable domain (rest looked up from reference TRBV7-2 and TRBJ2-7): GAGVSQSPSNKVTEKGKDVELRCDPISGHTALYWYRQSLGQGLEFLIYFQGNSAPDKSGLPSDRFSAERTGGSVSTLTIQRTQQEDSAVYLCASSPLGMTSGPYEQYFGPGTRLTVT.

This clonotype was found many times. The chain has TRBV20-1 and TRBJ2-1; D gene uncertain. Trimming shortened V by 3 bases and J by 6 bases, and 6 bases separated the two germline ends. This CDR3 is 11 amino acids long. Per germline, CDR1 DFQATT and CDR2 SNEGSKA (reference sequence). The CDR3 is CSASLRNEQFF. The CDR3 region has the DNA TGCAGTGCTAGTTTGCGCAATGAGCAGTTCTTC.

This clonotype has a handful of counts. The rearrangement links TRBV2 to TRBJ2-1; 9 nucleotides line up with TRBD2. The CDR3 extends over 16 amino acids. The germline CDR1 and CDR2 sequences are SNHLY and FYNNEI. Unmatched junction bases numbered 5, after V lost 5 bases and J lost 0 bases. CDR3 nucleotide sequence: TGTGCCAGCAGTCGGGGAGCGGGAGGCTCCTACAATGAGCAGTTCTTC. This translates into CASSRGAGGSYNEQFF.

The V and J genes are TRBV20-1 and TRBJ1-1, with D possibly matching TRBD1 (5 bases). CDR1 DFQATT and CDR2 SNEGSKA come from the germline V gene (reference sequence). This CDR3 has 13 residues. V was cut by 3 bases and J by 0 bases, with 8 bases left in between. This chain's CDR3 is CSARAGMNTEAFF. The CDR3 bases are TGCAGTGCTAGGGCAGGGATGAACACTGAAGCTTTCTTT.

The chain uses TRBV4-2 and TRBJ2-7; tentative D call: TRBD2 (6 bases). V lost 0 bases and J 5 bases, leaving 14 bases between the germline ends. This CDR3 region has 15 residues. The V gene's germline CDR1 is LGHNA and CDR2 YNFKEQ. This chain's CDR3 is CASSQESPSDHEQYF. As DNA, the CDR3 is TGTGCCAGCAGCCAAGAATCCCCTAGCGACCACGAGCAGTACTTC.

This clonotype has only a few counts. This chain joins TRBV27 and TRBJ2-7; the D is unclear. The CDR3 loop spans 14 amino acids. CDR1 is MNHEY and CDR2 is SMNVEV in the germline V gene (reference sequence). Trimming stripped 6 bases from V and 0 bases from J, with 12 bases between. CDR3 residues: CASSPISASYEQYF. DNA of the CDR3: TGTGCCAGCAGCCCGATAAGCGCCTCCTACGAGCAGTACTTC.

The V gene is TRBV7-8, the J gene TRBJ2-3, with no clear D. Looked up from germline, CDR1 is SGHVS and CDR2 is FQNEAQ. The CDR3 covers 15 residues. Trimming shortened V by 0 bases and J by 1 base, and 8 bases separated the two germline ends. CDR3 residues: CASSLASFGTDTQYF. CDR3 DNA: TGTGCCAGCAGCTTAGCTTCTTTTGGCACAGATACGCAGTATTTT. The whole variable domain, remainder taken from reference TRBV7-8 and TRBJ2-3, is GAGVSQSPRYKVAKRGQDVALRCDPISGHVSLFWYQQALGQGPEFLTYFQNEAQLDKSGLPSDRFFAERPEGSVSTLKIQRTQQEDSAVYLCASSLASFGTDTQYFGPGTRLTVL.